The 11 T cell receptor beta chains listed next were all sequenced from one sample in a study of blood T cell repertoires in COVID-19 (dated by TCRdb to the early 2020s). Libraries were prepared through the immunoSEQ multiplex PCR assay. TCRdb carries this immuneACCESS record with in-frame sequences only. Its versions omit some clonotypes, under half of them owing to an unresolved V gene in the studies checked, with the rest unexplained. For this sample there are about half a million clones; 80% to 90% appear just once. The ten top clones hold roughly 3.1% of the sample. Material for sequencing was peripheral blood. The receptors originated from a human donor in a cohort sampled during active COVID-19.

The CDR3 sequence is CATSRVVTGLSNEQFF. CDR3 nucleotide sequence: TGTGCCACCAGCAGAGTTGTGACAGGGTTGTCCAATGAGCAGTTCTTC. The V and J genes are TRBV15 and TRBJ2-1; TRBD1 matches 7 bases. The J segment lost 6 bases and the V segment lost 1 base, leaving 9 bases of the junction unmatched. The CDR3 has 16 residues. Germline lookup yields CDR1 LNHNV and CDR2 YYDKDF (reference sequence).

This clone was picked up one time. This sequence joins TRBV5-1 and TRBJ2-6, with unresolved D. V lost 1 base and J 2 bases, leaving 4 bases between the germline ends. This CDR3 comprises 14 residues. Germline assignment: CDR1 SGHRS and CDR2 YFSETQ. CDR3: CASSLQAGANVLTF. For the CDR3, the DNA is TGCGCCAGCAGCTTGCAGGCTGGGGCCAACGTCCTGACTTTC.

V is TRBV3-1 (or the pseudogene TRBV3-2) and J is TRBJ2-1, with TRBD2 matching 8 bases. After removal of 0 bases from V and 6 bases from J, the junction contained 10 bases not matched to a gene. CDR3 length: 17 residues. Per the germline V gene, CDR1 is LGHDT and CDR2 is YNNKEL (reference sequence). This CDR3 reads CASSQDRSGSLPNEQFF. CDR3 sequence (DNA): TGTGCCAGCAGCCAAGATCGAAGCGGGAGTCTTCCCAATGAGCAGTTCTTC.

The chain recombines TRBV7-9 with TRBJ1-1, with D possibly matching TRBD1 (6 bases). This CDR3 has 13 residues. Germline CDR1 reads SEHNR; CDR2 reads FQNEAQ (reference sequence). Trimming removed 11 bases from V and 6 bases from J, with 19 bases in between. CDR3 in DNA: TGTGCCTTAAAACAGGGATGGGGAGCTGAAGCTTTCTTT. Its translation: CALKQGWGAEAFF. Combining the CDR3 with reference TRBV7-9 and TRBJ1-1 gives the whole variable domain DTGVSQNPRHKITKRGQNVTFRCDPISEHNRLYWYRQTLGQGPEFLTYFQNEAQLEKSRLLSDRFSAERPKGSFSTLEIQRTEQGDSAMYLCALKQGWGAEAFFGQGTRLTVV.

The chain recombines TRBV4-2 with TRBJ2-3, with 8 positions matching TRBD2. The CDR3 loop spans 14 amino acids. V gave up 4 bases and J gave up 4 bases; unmatched junction bases: 4. Germline V gene lookup returns CDR1 LGHNA and CDR2 YNFKEQ. Here the CDR3 DNA reads TGTGCCAGCAGCCTAGCGGGACCCGCAGATACGCAGTATTTT. This gives the protein CASSLAGPADTQYF.

This clone was observed a single time. CDR3 nucleotides: TGTGCCAGCAGACGAGCGGGAGGGCCCTCGTACGAGCAGTACTTC. As protein: CASRRAGGPSYEQYF. The J gene is TRBJ2-7, the V gene TRBV6-5, with TRBD2 matching over 10 bases. CDR1 MNHEY and CDR2 SVGAGI come from the germline V gene. The CDR3 has 15 amino acids. V gave up 6 bases and J gave up 4 bases; unmatched junction bases: 9.

The gene calls are TRBV6-5 and TRBJ2-5, with a weak D call TRBD2 (5 bases). Per the germline V gene, CDR1 is MNHEY and CDR2 is SVGAGI. Trimming removed 0 bases at V and 5 bases at J, with 10 bases between. The length of the CDR3 is 14 residues. CDR3 DNA: TGTGCCAGCAGTTACTCTTCTAGCCTGGAGACCCAGTACTTC. This gives the protein CASSYSSSLETQYF.

This chain joins TRBV19 and TRBJ1-2; D remains ambiguous. Germline-derived CDR1 and CDR2 are LNHDA and SQIVND (reference sequence). CDR3 size: 13 residues. The ends were cut back, 4 bases at V and 5 bases at J, with 11 bases in the middle. The CDR3 reads CASSSPPQYGYTF. CDR3 in DNA: TGTGCCAGTAGTAGTCCGCCCCAGTATGGCTACACCTTC. Filled out from reference TRBV19 and TRBJ1-2, the complete variable domain reads DGGITQSPKYLFRKEGQNVTLSCEQNLNHDAMYWYRQDPGQGLRLIYYSQIVNDFQKGDIAEGYSVSREKKESFPLTVTSAQKNPTAFYLCASSSPPQYGYTFGSGTRLTVV.

The chain recombines TRBV6-6 with TRBJ2-7; no clear D. The CDR3 sequence is 14 residues long. Deletions cut 7 bases from V and 0 bases from J, with 13 bases between. CDR1 and CDR2 from the germline V gene are MNHNY and SVGAGI (reference sequence). The CDR3 loop is CASTRAQSSYEQYF. DNA of the CDR3: TGTGCCAGCACTAGAGCGCAATCCTCCTACGAGCAGTACTTC.

The CDR3: CASRDHTSGLTDTQYF. In DNA form, the CDR3 reads TGCGCCAGTCGGGATCATACTAGCGGGCTAACAGATACGCAGTATTTT. The gene calls are TRBV10-2 and TRBJ2-3, with TRBD2 identical over 9 bases. Trimming cost V 9 bases and J 3 bases; bases outside gene matches: 13. The CDR3 is made up of 16 amino acids. Germline V gene data show CDR1 as WSHSY and CDR2 as SAAADI.

V is TRBV7-2 and J is TRBJ2-2; 8 nucleotides match TRBD1. V gave up 2 bases and J gave up 3 bases; unmatched junction bases: 8. This CDR3 is 17 amino acids long. The germline CDR1 and CDR2 sequences are SGHTA and FQGNSA. The CDR3 coding sequence is TGTGCCAGCAGCTTACTTCCGACAGGGGTGGACACCGGGGAGCTGTTTTTT. The encoded protein is CASSLLPTGVDTGELFF.